This T cell receptor (beta chain) was sequenced in a study of T-cell reconstitution after alpha-beta-depleted transplantation in children. Trimming cost V 3 bases and J 3 bases, with 18 bases left between them. The CDR3 loop spans 16 amino acids. Germline V gene data show CDR1 as MGHRA and CDR2 as YSYEKL. General study results and limits: Hyperexpanded clones declined; after one year, newly produced T cells mostly supplied diversity. The study reportedly traced alpha-beta T cells about two months after transplant to several hundred expanded graft clones.

This sample's TCRbeta library carried unique molecular identifier barcodes. Using its own MiXCR run on the PCR reads, TCRdb lists one record per CDR3 protein. The sample holds 250,000 to 400,000 distinct CDR3 sequences, over 20% seen once. This clonotype was seen a few times. Its antigen is not known. The input for sequencing was PBMCs, mostly from graft donor cells, taken 180 days after TCRalphabeta/CD19-depleted stem cell transplant. This chain uses TRBV4-1 with TRBJ2-7, with D possibly called TRBD1 or TRBD2 (7 bases each). This TCR derives from a male patient younger than 18 who had a stem cell transplant for acute lymphoblastic leukemia, so the T cells may come from the graft donor. Here the CDR3 reads CASSHLPQGGIYEQYF. CDR3 sequence (DNA): TGCGCCAGCAGCCATTTACCTCAGGGGGGGATCTACGAGCAGTACTTC.